Each of the 30 T cell receptor beta chains below was sequenced from the same sample in a study of a mutant IDH1 vaccine in newly diagnosed glioma (dated by TCRdb to 2020 to 2023). Library prep was done by the immunoSEQ multiplex PCR assay. TCRdb's version of the immuneACCESS table is confined to in-frame rearrangements and falls short of the full clone set. An unresolved V gene accounts for under half of the shortfall where checked; the remainder is of unknown origin. The sample yields tens of thousands of clones; roughly 61% were counted once. Around 4.8% of the sample is taken by the ten largest. Interpreted using the paper, the time point label stands for: week 47, end of study. Each vaccine dose was 300 ug of a 20-mer mutant IDH1 peptide in Montanide, given subcutaneously with topical imiquimod. No antigens are known for them. The input for sequencing was peripheral blood mononuclear cells (PBMCs), taken from a glioma patient whose treatment included an IDH1 peptide vaccine. The receptor source for this set is a man aged 35 to 55 with glioma. Some clones in this sample may be carry-over from other donors' samples.

In the case of this clone: Germline and junction disagree at one end, which may indicate a read error. The genes are TRBV6-1 and TRBJ1-5, with unresolved D. CDR1 and CDR2 (germline): MNHNS, SASEGT. CDR3 size: 16 residues. The CDR3, as DNA: TGTGCCAGCAGTAAAGCCGCAGAGTATAGCAATCAGCCCCAGCATTTT. Translation gives CASSKAAEYSNQPQHF.

This clone was detected only a few times. The germline gene is not matched at one end of the junction; a read error may be the cause. The rearrangement uses TRBV7-7 and TRBJ1-6; a weak D match, TRBD1 (6 bases). There are 13 residues in the CDR3. Germline V gene data show CDR1 as SSHAT and CDR2 as FNYEAQ (reference sequence). The CDR3 loop is CASSSGENSPLHF. The CDR3 DNA reads TGTGCTAGCAGCTCAGGGGAGAATTCACCCCTCCACTTT.

The chain is built from TRBV18 and TRBJ2-7; 9 nucleotides match TRBD1. CDR3 length: 16 amino acids. The J segment lost 9 bases and the V segment lost 1 base, leaving 13 bases of the junction unmatched. Germline assignment: CDR1 KGHSH and CDR2 LQKENI. The CDR3 sequence is CASSPRSGQGRLSQYF. The DNA for the CDR3 is TGTGCCAGCTCACCACGCTCTGGACAGGGGCGTTTATCGCAGTACTTC.

CDR3 sequence (DNA): TGTGCCAGTAGTTCATTCTCAGGGGATTCACCCCTCCACTTT. Its protein product is CASSSFSGDSPLHF. V gene TRBV19 combines with J gene TRBJ1-6, with a weak D call TRBD1 (6 bases). The V end lost 5 bases, the J end lost 8 bases, and 13 bases lay between the germline ends. Germline values: CDR1 LNHDA, CDR2 SQIVND (reference sequence). This CDR3 comprises 14 residues.

The rearrangement uses TRBV18 and TRBJ2-7; the match to TRBD2 covers 8 bases. The trim removed 2 bases at V and 1 base at J, leaving 4 bases unmatched. The germline V gene encodes CDR1 KGHSH and CDR2 LQKENI. The CDR3 has 15 amino acids. CDR3 in DNA: TGTGCCAGCTCACCATTCGGGACTAGATCCTACGAGCAGTACTTC. This gives the protein CASSPFGTRSYEQYF. The whole variable domain, remainder taken from reference TRBV18 and TRBJ2-7, is NAGVMQNPRHLVRRRGQEARLRCSPMKGHSHVYWYRQLPEEGLKFMVYLQKENIIDESGMPKERFSAEFPKEGPSILRIQQVVRGDSAAYFCASSPFGTRSYEQYFGPGTRLTVT.

This clone was recorded a few times. The CDR3 nucleotides are TGCAGTGCTAGGGATTACACTGAAGCTTTCTTT. Translating gives CSARDYTEAFF. This sequence joins TRBV20-1 and TRBJ1-1; D unresolved. The CDR3 length is 11 residues. V lost 3 bases to trimming and J lost 3 bases, with 5 bases between them. Germline assignment: CDR1 DFQATT and CDR2 SNEGSKA (reference sequence).

This clone was seen once. The chain is built from TRBV10-2 and TRBJ2-5; 9 bases map to TRBD1. CDR3 length: 15 residues. With 8 bases clipped from V and 2 bases from J, the junction kept 9 bases outside the gene matches. The germline CDR1 and CDR2 sequences are WSHSY and SAAADI. The CDR3 DNA sequence: TGCGCCAGCCGGAGGGACAGGGAGTTTCAAGAGACCCAGTACTTC. Translated, it gives CASRRDREFQETQYF.

V and J are TRBV19 and TRBJ2-2, with D possibly called TRBD1 or TRBD2 (6 bases each). Trimming shortened V by 3 bases and J by 0 bases, and 11 bases separated the two germline ends. Germline CDR1 and CDR2: LNHDA and SQIVND (reference sequence). The CDR3 has 16 amino acids. The CDR3 bases are TGTGCCAGTAGTATCTCCGGGGGCTCGAACACCGGGGAGCTGTTTTTT. It codes for CASSISGGSNTGELFF.

This sequence joins TRBV7-2 and TRBJ1-4, with no clear D. Between the trimmed V and J ends, which lost 5 bases and 6 bases, there was a span of 13 bases. Germline lookup yields CDR1 SGHTA and CDR2 FQGNSA. The length of the CDR3 is 14 residues. The DNA of the CDR3 is TGTGCCAGCAGCCGGCGCGGGCGGTATGAAAAACTGTTTTTT. Protein product: CASSRRGRYEKLFF.

The chain couples TRBV14 to TRBJ2-3; D is perhaps TRBD1 (5 bases). Trimming pared 7 bases from V and 4 bases from J, leaving 12 bases between. Germline assignment: CDR1 SGHDN and CDR2 FVKESK. The CDR3 runs 13 residues. The CDR3 DNA follows: TGTGCCAGCACCAGGGCCGGCGCAGATACGCAGTATTTT. Its translation: CASTRAGADTQYF. Full variable domain (remainder filled in from reference TRBV14 and TRBJ2-3): EAGVTQFPSHSVIEKGQTVTLRCDPISGHDNLYWYRRVMGKEIKFLLHFVKESKQDESGMPNNRFLAERTGGTYSTLKVQPAELEDSGVYFCASTRAGADTQYFGPGTRLTVL.

This clone has a handful of counts. The J gene is TRBJ1-5, the V gene TRBV19, with D maybe TRBD1 (5 bases). V was pared by 3 bases and J by 1 base, with 7 bases between. The CDR3 extends over 14 amino acids. CDR1 LNHDA and CDR2 SQIVND come from the germline V gene (reference sequence). The CDR3 sequence: CASSIGGSNQPQHF. CDR3 coding DNA: TGTGCCAGTAGTATTGGGGGGAGCAATCAGCCCCAGCATTTT. The entire variable domain, with the rest obtained from reference TRBV19 and TRBJ1-5, is as follows: DGGITQSPKYLFRKEGQNVTLSCEQNLNHDAMYWYRQDPGQGLRLIYYSQIVNDFQKGDIAEGYSVSREKKESFPLTVTSAQKNPTAFYLCASSIGGSNQPQHFGDGTRLSIL.

The gene calls are TRBV6-1 and TRBJ1-5, with TRBD1 identical over 10 bases. The CDR3 loop spans 15 amino acids. The V segment lost 2 bases and the J segment 7 bases; nucleotides outside the gene matches: 5. Germline loops: CDR1 MNHNS, CDR2 SASEGT. The CDR3 loop reads CASSERDRGGQPQHF. The CDR3 DNA follows: TGTGCCAGCAGTGAAAGGGACAGGGGCGGCCAGCCCCAGCATTTT.

Only a few counts were recorded for this clone. The genes are TRBV6-6 and TRBJ1-1, with TRBD1 as a possible D gene (5 bases). CDR3 length equals 15 residues. In germline, CDR1 is MNHNY, CDR2 SVGAGI (reference sequence). V lost 7 bases to trimming and J lost 5 bases, with 20 bases between them. Here the CDR3 DNA reads TGTGCCAGCACCCCCGGTGGCCCTGGGGGGACTGAAGCTTTCTTT. This sequence encodes CASTPGGPGGTEAFF.

The chain recombines TRBV4-1 with TRBJ2-3; possibly TRBD2 for D (5 bases). The V gene lost 0 bases and the J gene lost 1 base, with 8 bases spanning the gap. The CDR3 length is 15 residues. CDR1 is MGHRA and CDR2 is YSYEKL in the germline V gene. CDR3 sequence: CASSQDRAGTDTQYF. The CDR3 DNA sequence: TGCGCCAGCAGCCAAGATAGAGCGGGCACAGATACGCAGTATTTT.

The chain carries TRBV7-9 and TRBJ1-1; 10 nucleotides match TRBD1. The ends lost 5 bases at V and 1 base at J; junction bases unmatched: 16. This CDR3 has 19 amino acids. Germline V gene data show CDR1 as SEHNR and CDR2 as FQNEAQ (reference sequence). The CDR3 is CASSPTPGNGQGENTEAFF. CDR3 DNA sequence: TGTGCCAGCAGCCCTACACCAGGGAACGGACAGGGGGAGAACACTGAAGCTTTCTTT.

The rearrangement joins TRBV6-5 to TRBJ2-3; TRBD1 agrees at 7 bases. Looked up from germline, CDR1 is MNHEY and CDR2 is SVGAGI. Trimming at V came to 7 bases and at J to 5 bases, leaving 6 bases not matched to a gene. The CDR3 sequence is 13 residues long. The CDR3 nucleotides are TGTGCCAGCAACCCCGACAGGGAAGATACGCAGTATTTT. It specifies CASNPDREDTQYF.

This clone has a handful of counts. The J gene is TRBJ1-5, the V gene TRBV30; D might be TRBD1 (5 bases). The CDR3 extends over 13 amino acids. V lost 2 bases and J 2 bases, leaving 7 bases between the germline ends. Germline V gene data show CDR1 as GTSNPN and CDR2 as SVGIG (reference sequence). The CDR3 DNA is TGTGCCTGGAGTATGGGGGGCAATCAGCCCCAGCATTTT. Amino acid sequence: CAWSMGGNQPQHF.

This chain joins TRBV5-4 and TRBJ1-4, with 8 bases fitting TRBD1. J gave up 8 bases and V 3 bases, and 6 bases lay outside the gene matches. The CDR3 runs to 14 residues. Looked up from germline, CDR1 is SGHNT and CDR2 is YYREEE (reference sequence). This CDR3 is CASSSDRVGEKLFF. The CDR3 nucleotides are TGTGCCAGCAGCTCGGACAGGGTCGGAGAAAAACTGTTTTTT. Complete variable domain (other parts from reference TRBV5-4 and TRBJ1-4): ETGVTQSPTHLIKTRGQQVTLRCSSQSGHNTVSWYQQALGQGPQFIFQYYREEENGRGNFPPRFSGLQFPNYSSELNVNALELDDSALYLCASSSDRVGEKLFFGSGTQLSVL.

This clone was counted only a few times. This chain connects TRBV21-1 to TRBJ1-1. TRBV21-1 is described as a pseudogene. The CDR3 sequence is 15 residues long. In DNA, the CDR3 is TGTGCCAGCAGCAAAGAGGAGGGGCCGAACACTGAAGCTTTCTTT. Translating gives CASSKEEGPNTEAFF.

The V call is TRBV6-6, the J call TRBJ1-3; D gene unclear. CDR3 size: 13 residues. Germline CDR1 MNHNY, CDR2 SVGAGI (reference sequence). The V gene lost 8 bases and the J gene lost 6 bases, with 14 bases spanning the gap. CDR3 bases: TGTGCCAGCGGATTGGCGGGAGAAAACACCATATATTTT. It is translated as CASGLAGENTIYF.

The V gene is TRBV30, the J gene TRBJ1-1; no reliable D call. The CDR3 is 13 amino acids. V gave up 0 bases and J gave up 1 base, with 6 bases separating them. Germline-derived CDR1 and CDR2 are GTSNPN and SVGIG (reference sequence). The CDR3 DNA reads TGTGCCTGGAGTGTAGGCTCGAACACTGAAGCTTTCTTT. Amino acid sequence: CAWSVGSNTEAFF.

This clone has a count of ten or more. V is TRBV19 and J is TRBJ2-7; D perhaps matches TRBD1 (5 bases). V dropped 5 bases and J dropped 3 bases, with 8 bases sitting between them. Germline CDR1 reads LNHDA; CDR2 reads SQIVND (reference sequence). The CDR3 has 12 amino acids. In DNA form, the CDR3 reads TGTGCCAGTAGTTCCGGACACTACGAGCAGTACTTC. This encodes CASSSGHYEQYF.

This clone was picked up a small number of times. This chain joins TRBV6-1 and TRBJ1-2, with no clear D. Trimming pared 2 bases from V and 5 bases from J, leaving 6 bases between. The CDR3 consists of 12 residues. The V gene's germline CDR1 is MNHNS and CDR2 SASEGT. The CDR3 sequence is CASSEPEYGYTF. The CDR3 DNA is TGTGCCAGCAGTGAACCCGAATATGGCTACACCTTC.

The rearrangement links TRBV19 to TRBJ2-7, with TRBD1 identical over 10 bases. Germline loops: CDR1 LNHDA, CDR2 SQIVND (reference sequence). The V gene end was trimmed by 6 bases and the J gene end by 3 bases; junction bases not matched to a gene: 5. This CDR3 comprises 14 residues. CDR3 amino acids: CASRPGTGDYEQYF. The DNA for the CDR3 is TGTGCCAGTAGACCCGGGACAGGGGACTACGAGCAGTACTTC. The whole variable domain, remainder taken from reference TRBV19 and TRBJ2-7, is DGGITQSPKYLFRKEGQNVTLSCEQNLNHDAMYWYRQDPGQGLRLIYYSQIVNDFQKGDIAEGYSVSREKKESFPLTVTSAQKNPTAFYLCASRPGTGDYEQYFGPGTRLTVT.

The chain couples TRBV29-1 to TRBJ1-1; D is unresolved. V lost 4 bases and J 1 base, leaving 13 bases between the germline ends. This CDR3 spans 14 amino acids. Germline-derived CDR1 and CDR2 are SQVTM and ANQGSEA. CDR3 in DNA: TGCAGCGTTGGAGCGTATTTTACGAACACTGAAGCTTTCTTT. It yields the protein CSVGAYFTNTEAFF.

V usage is TRBV6-5 and J usage is TRBJ1-3; D gene uncertain. Germline CDR1 MNHEY, CDR2 SVGAGI. The CDR3 is 13 amino acids. The V and J ends lost 3 bases and 3 bases respectively, with 6 bases between them. The CDR3 loop reads CASSYLGGNTIYF. The CDR3 DNA reads as TGTGCCAGCAGTTATTTGGGTGGAAACACCATATATTTT.

The rearrangement joins TRBV5-6 to TRBJ2-3, with 9 bases aligning to TRBD2. CDR3 size: 15 residues. Per the germline V gene, CDR1 is SGHDT and CDR2 is YYEEEE. V lost 3 bases to trimming and J lost 1 base; unmatched junction nucleotides: 3. The CDR3: CASSYGTSRTDTQYF. DNA of the CDR3: TGTGCCAGCAGCTATGGGACTAGCCGCACAGATACGCAGTATTTT.

As for this clone: Different DNA sequences within this sample yield the same CDR3. The chain recombines TRBV19 with TRBJ1-5; tentative D call: TRBD1 (5 bases). Germline V gene sequence: CDR1 LNHDA, CDR2 SQIVND (reference sequence). V lost 3 bases and J 1 base, leaving 7 bases between the germline ends. CDR3 length: 14 amino acids. This CDR3 reads CASSIRDSNQPQHF. CDR3 DNA: TGTGCCAGTAGTATCAGGGACAGCAATCAGCCCCAGCATTTT.

The V call is TRBV7-2, the J call TRBJ1-1; D gene ambiguous. With 4 bases removed from V and 11 bases from J, the gap between germline ends came to 17 bases. Germline V gene sequence: CDR1 SGHTA, CDR2 FQGNSA. The CDR3 is 13 amino acids. The CDR3 DNA reads TGTGCCAGCAGCTCACTACTGGATGGGCAGGCTTTCTTT. Translating it yields CASSSLLDGQAFF.

This clone was detected a few times. This rearrangement joins TRBV7-9 to TRBJ2-7, with a possible D match to TRBD1 (6 bases). Trimming took 6 bases from V and 5 from J, leaving 8 bases between them. Germline-derived CDR1 and CDR2 are SEHNR and FQNEAQ (reference sequence). The CDR3 totals 11 residues. The CDR3 protein is CASRRTDEQYF. The CDR3 coding sequence is TGTGCCAGCAGGAGGACAGACGAGCAGTACTTC. The complete variable domain, with remaining parts taken from reference TRBV7-9 and TRBJ2-7, reads DTGVSQNPRHKITKRGQNVTFRCDPISEHNRLYWYRQTLGQGPEFLTYFQNEAQLEKSRLLSDRFSAERPKGSFSTLEIQRTEQGDSAMYLCASRRTDEQYFGPGTRLTVT.